One and the same sample provided the 32 T cell receptor beta chains below, sequenced in a study of glioma-infiltrating T cells after dendritic cell vaccination. The table came from immunoSEQ multiplex PCR; TCRdb's copy has only in-frame clones and leaves some out. The table has about 95,000 clones, 70% to 90% seen once. Here the sequenced sample was blood, taken before dendritic cell vaccination. These receptors were taken from a human donor with glioblastoma.

The chain employs TRBV9 and TRBJ2-5; D is ambiguous. V lost 0 bases and J 1 base, leaving 7 bases between the germline ends. This CDR3 has 14 residues. The germline gives CDR1 SGDLS, CDR2 YYNGEE. The CDR3 coding sequence is TGTGCCAGCAGCGTAGGCACGAGCCAAGAGACCCAGTACTTC. Protein: CASSVGTSQETQYF.

The rearrangement joins TRBV21-1 to TRBJ1-1. TRBV21-1 is noted as a pseudogene. The length of the CDR3 is 17 residues. CDR3 nucleotide sequence: TGTGCCAGCAGTGCCAGTATAGCTACACAAATTCGCACTGAAGCTTTCTTT. The encoded protein is CASSASIATQIRTEAFF.

V usage is TRBV7-3 and J usage is TRBJ2-1; 12 bases line up with TRBD2. Germline lookup yields CDR1 SGHTA and CDR2 FQGTGA. The junction had 4 bases not matched to a gene; V was cut back by 5 bases and J by 11 bases. The CDR3 consists of 13 residues. The CDR3 loop is CASSLGLAGKQFF. In nucleotides, the CDR3 is TGTGCCAGCAGCCTCGGACTAGCGGGAAAGCAGTTCTTC. Combining the CDR3 with reference TRBV7-3 and TRBJ2-1 gives the whole variable domain GAGVSQTPSNKVTEKGKYVELRCDPISGHTALYWYRQSLGQGPEFLIYFQGTGAADDSGLPNDRFFAVRPEGSVSTLKIQRTERGDSAVYLCASSLGLAGKQFFGPGTRLTVL.

This clone was seen a single time. This chain links TRBV9 with TRBJ2-1; the D is unclear. This CDR3 has 13 residues. Germline loops: CDR1 SGDLS, CDR2 YYNGEE. V was pared by 3 bases and J by 2 bases, with 6 bases between. CDR3: CASSAEPYNEQFF. The CDR3 bases are TGTGCCAGCAGCGCAGAACCCTACAATGAGCAGTTCTTC.

The genes are TRBV11-2 and TRBJ2-3; a weak D match, TRBD2 (6 bases). The CDR3 is 15 amino acids. Per germline, CDR1 SGHAT and CDR2 FQNNGV. V lost 4 bases, J lost 2 bases, and 13 bases lay in between. CDR3: CASSSVGGTTDTQYF. The CDR3 DNA reads TGTGCCAGCAGCTCCGTGGGGGGAACCACAGATACGCAGTATTTT.

The chain couples TRBV6-1 to TRBJ1-2, with D possibly TRBD1 on 5 matching bases. Looked up from germline, CDR1 is MNHNS and CDR2 is SASEGT. This CDR3 has 12 residues. Trimming shortened V by 6 bases and J by 4 bases, and 9 bases separated the two germline ends. CDR3 in amino acids: CASRTVFYGYTF. The CDR3 bases are TGTGCCAGCAGGACAGTCTTCTATGGCTACACCTTC.

The genes are TRBV5-1 and TRBJ2-1; TRBD2 aligns across 12 bases. Germline V gene sequence: CDR1 SGHRS, CDR2 YFSETQ. The length of the CDR3 is 16 residues. V was clipped by 4 bases and J by 8 bases; unmatched bases: 10. CDR3 protein: CASSMILAGGPDEQFF. In DNA form, the CDR3 reads TGCGCCAGCAGCATGATACTAGCGGGGGGCCCCGATGAGCAGTTCTTC.

The V gene is TRBV27, the J gene TRBJ2-7; TRBD1 matches 7 bases. Germline CDR1 MNHEY, CDR2 SMNVEV (reference sequence). Germline trimming cut 4 bases from V and 8 bases from J; bases unmatched to any gene: 11. The CDR3 loop spans 14 amino acids. CDR3 coding DNA: TGTGCCAGCAGTTCCCGACAGGGAGATACGAAGCAGTACTTC. Translation: CASSSRQGDTKQYF.

The V and J genes are TRBV30 and TRBJ1-5; D uncertain. There are 13 residues in the CDR3. Trimming left V 3 bases short and J 2 bases short, with 8 bases between. Per germline, CDR1 GTSNPN and CDR2 SVGIG (reference sequence). The CDR3 bases are TGTGCCTGGAGCCCCGAGGGCAATCAGCCCCAGCATTTT. Protein: CAWSPEGNQPQHF. Drawing the rest from reference TRBV30 and TRBJ1-5, the complete variable domain is SQTIHQWPATLVQPVGSPLSLECTVEGTSNPNLYWYRQAAGRGLQLLFYSVGIGQISSEVPQNLSASRPQDRQFILSSKKLLLSDSGFYLCAWSPEGNQPQHFGDGTRLSIL.

The CDR3 DNA follows: TGTGCCAGCAGTCCAGGGGGCAATGGCTACACCTTC. Amino acid sequence: CASSPGGNGYTF. J is TRBJ1-2 and V is TRBV6-5, with 8 bases identical to TRBD1. The V gene's germline CDR1 is MNHEY and CDR2 SVGAGI. With 5 bases clipped from V and 6 bases from J, the junction kept 2 bases outside the gene matches. The CDR3 consists of 12 residues.

The chain couples TRBV6-5 to TRBJ2-7; 9 bases map to TRBD1. This CDR3 is 15 amino acids long. Per germline, CDR1 MNHEY and CDR2 SVGAGI. The trim removed 8 bases at V and 2 bases at J, leaving 10 bases unmatched. The CDR3 nucleotides are TGTGCCAGCTTTCCCAGGGACAGGGTCCCCTACGAGCAGTACTTC. Translation: CASFPRDRVPYEQYF.

The DNA for the CDR3 is TGTGCCAGTAGACTCAGAGGTGCCTATGGCTACACCTTC. It is translated as CASRLRGAYGYTF. The rearrangement joins TRBV19 to TRBJ1-2; no firm D call. Trimming shortened V by 6 bases and J by 4 bases, and 12 bases separated the two germline ends. The germline gives CDR1 LNHDA, CDR2 SQIVND (reference sequence). The CDR3 loop spans 13 amino acids.

The chain links TRBV5-1 to TRBJ1-6; D gene ambiguous. The V gene's germline CDR1 is SGHRS and CDR2 YFSETQ. The CDR3 runs to 13 residues. The ends were cut back, 4 bases at V and 10 bases at J, with 12 bases in the middle. The CDR3 is CASSPGAISPLHF. CDR3 nucleotide sequence: TGCGCCAGCAGCCCGGGAGCGATATCACCCCTCCACTTT.

The chain carries TRBV6-1 and TRBJ2-6; D unclear. The CDR3 consists of 15 residues. Trimming took 1 base from V and 3 from J, leaving 7 bases between them. From germline, CDR1 is MNHNS and CDR2 SASEGT. The CDR3 is CASSEVTYGANVLTF. CDR3 DNA: TGTGCCAGCAGTGAAGTCACCTATGGGGCCAACGTCCTGACTTTC.

The CDR3, as DNA: TGTGCCAGCAGTTTATCGGGGGGGCCCCAGCATTTT. Its protein is CASSLSGGPQHF. V and J are TRBV27 and TRBJ1-5, with D tentatively TRBD1 (5 bases). V lost 0 bases and J 9 bases, leaving 6 bases between the germline ends. Per germline, CDR1 MNHEY and CDR2 SMNVEV (reference sequence). This CDR3 region has 12 residues.

The rearrangement links TRBV6-5 to TRBJ1-4, with 9 bases lining up with TRBD1. The CDR3 is 14 residues long. From germline, CDR1 is MNHEY and CDR2 SVGAGI. With V trimmed by 6 bases and J by 6 bases, 5 bases remained unmatched. CDR3 in DNA: TGTGCCAGCAGGACAGGGGGTAGCGATGAAAAACTGTTTTTT. This sequence encodes CASRTGGSDEKLFF.

This clone was detected once. The chain joins TRBV7-9 to TRBJ2-1; tentatively, D is TRBD2 (6 bases). Trimming removed 3 bases at V and 0 bases at J, with 9 bases between. The CDR3 consists of 15 residues. CDR1 and CDR2 (germline): SEHNR, FQNEAQ (reference sequence). The CDR3 loop is CASSFLGGSYNEQFF. CDR3 nucleotide sequence: TGTGCCAGCAGCTTTTTGGGGGGCTCCTACAATGAGCAGTTCTTC.

The CDR3 region is CASSPQGDGNTIYF. The CDR3 nucleotides are TGCGCCAGCAGCCCCCAGGGGGATGGAAACACCATATATTTT. This rearrangement joins TRBV5-1 to TRBJ1-3; TRBD1 aligns across 7 bases. Germline loops: CDR1 SGHRS, CDR2 YFSETQ. After removal of 4 bases from V and 3 bases from J, the junction contained 4 bases not matched to a gene. This CDR3 comprises 14 residues.

The V gene is TRBV5-1, the J gene TRBJ1-1, with TRBD1 matching 8 bases. This CDR3 spans 15 amino acids. CDR1 and CDR2 (germline): SGHRS, YFSETQ. J gave up 5 bases and V 5 bases, and 11 bases lay outside the gene matches. The CDR3 spells CASRGITGGDTEAFF. The CDR3 bases are TGCGCCAGCAGGGGGATAACAGGGGGAGATACTGAAGCTTTCTTT.

DNA of the CDR3: TGTGCCAGCAGCTTAGGTGGAGGGGGCTCGAAGACCCAGTACTTC. This sequence encodes CASSLGGGGSKTQYF. V is TRBV11-3 and J is TRBJ2-5; maybe TRBD1 (7 bases). Trimming left V 1 base short and J 6 bases short, with 15 bases between. Germline CDR1 is SGHNT and CDR2 is YENEEA. The CDR3 spans 15 residues.

This chain uses TRBV19 with TRBJ1-5; TRBD1 aligns across 8 bases. The CDR3 totals 17 residues. CDR1 is LNHDA and CDR2 is SQIVND in the germline V gene (reference sequence). V shed 0 bases and J 3 bases; nucleotides not matched to a gene: 7. CDR3 loop: CASSIEMGQAYNQPQHF. CDR3 bases: TGTGCCAGTAGTATAGAGATGGGACAGGCGTACAATCAGCCCCAGCATTTT.

This chain links TRBV18 with TRBJ2-3; 9 bases map to TRBD2. Germline CDR1 and CDR2: KGHSH and LQKENI. The V gene end was trimmed by 2 bases and the J gene end by 1 base; junction bases not matched to a gene: 7. The CDR3 totals 17 residues. The CDR3 region is CASSPNVWTSGTDTQYF. Written as DNA, the CDR3 is TGTGCCAGCTCACCAAATGTCTGGACTAGCGGCACAGATACGCAGTATTTT.

The gene calls are TRBV7-2 and TRBJ2-7, with 16 bases fitting TRBD2. CDR1 and CDR2 from the germline V gene are SGHTA and FQGNSA. The CDR3 is 17 amino acids. V gave up 5 bases and J gave up 7 bases; unmatched junction bases: 11. The CDR3 DNA sequence: TGTGCCAGCAGCGGCCCCGGGACTAGCGGGAGGGCCGTTGAGCAGTACTTC. Translated, it gives CASSGPGTSGRAVEQYF.

In its sample, this clone was seen a few times. This chain connects TRBV7-9 to TRBJ2-3, with TRBD2 identical over 9 bases. J lost 2 bases, V lost 5 bases, and 8 bases had no gene match. CDR1 is SEHNR, CDR2 FQNEAQ, per germline (reference sequence). CDR3 length: 16 residues. The CDR3, as DNA: TGTGCCAGCAGCCACTCCGGCGGGAGGGCCACAGATACGCAGTATTTT. Translated, it gives CASSHSGGRATDTQYF.

The chain combines TRBV27 with TRBJ2-7; TRBD2 is a possible D gene (6 bases). CDR3 size: 14 residues. The germline V gene encodes CDR1 MNHEY and CDR2 SMNVEV (reference sequence). V lost 3 bases and J lost 4, with 13 bases in between. In DNA form, the CDR3 reads TGTGCCAGCAGTTTGGGGGGACTCTGGTACGAGCAGTACTTC. This gives the protein CASSLGGLWYEQYF.

The chain uses TRBV5-1 and TRBJ1-1; D is unclear. Trimming took off 6 bases at V and 5 bases at J, with 14 bases between the two ends. In germline, CDR1 is SGHRS, CDR2 YFSETQ. The CDR3 totals 13 residues. CDR3 sequence reads: CASTEGPGTEAFF. DNA for the CDR3: TGCGCCAGCACAGAAGGGCCGGGAACTGAAGCTTTCTTT.

CDR3 sequence: CSVDSGRETQYF. The CDR3 region has the DNA TGCAGCGTGGACAGCGGGAGAGAGACCCAGTACTTC. V is TRBV29-1 and J is TRBJ2-5, with TRBD2 identical over 8 bases. The CDR3 sequence is 12 residues long. Germline lookup yields CDR1 SQVTM and CDR2 ANQGSEA. Trimming took 6 bases from V and 4 from J; bases not matched to a gene: 4.

The chain combines TRBV6-1 with TRBJ2-1; the D gene is possibly TRBD2 (6 bases). Trimming took 7 bases from V and 10 from J, leaving 14 bases between them. The CDR3 contains 12 residues. CDR1 is MNHNS and CDR2 is SASEGT in the germline V gene. CDR3 residues: CASKYWSGEQFF. CDR3 sequence (DNA): TGTGCCAGCAAGTACTGGAGCGGGGAGCAGTTCTTC.

This sequence joins TRBV5-1 and TRBJ2-7; 11 bases match TRBD2. CDR1 is SGHRS and CDR2 is YFSETQ in the germline V gene. The CDR3 length is 19 residues. With 0 bases clipped from V and 0 bases from J, the junction kept 11 bases outside the gene matches. CDR3 region: CASSLVSSGRTSYSYEQYF. The CDR3 bases are TGCGCCAGCAGCTTGGTTTCTAGCGGGAGGACATCTTACTCCTACGAGCAGTACTTC. The full variable domain, its missing parts supplied by reference TRBV5-1 and TRBJ2-7, is KAGVTQTPRYLIKTRGQQVTLSCSPISGHRSVSWYQQTPGQGLQFLFEYFSETQRNKGNFPGRFSGRQFSNSRSEMNVSTLELGDSALYLCASSLVSSGRTSYSYEQYFGPGTRLTVT.

The V call is TRBV6-5, the J call TRBJ1-1, with D maybe TRBD1 (5 bases). The V and J ends lost 4 bases and 3 bases respectively, with 12 bases between them. The germline V gene has CDR1 MNHEY and CDR2 SVGAGI. The CDR3 has 14 amino acids. The CDR3 reads CASSWAGSHTEAFF. In nucleotides, the CDR3 is TGTGCCAGCAGTTGGGCAGGGTCCCACACTGAAGCTTTCTTT.

This chain links TRBV4-2 with TRBJ2-1; 11 nucleotides match TRBD2. The CDR3 is made up of 16 amino acids. Unmatched junction bases numbered 6, after V lost 2 bases and J lost 6 bases. CDR1 is LGHNA and CDR2 is YNFKEQ in the germline V gene. Here the CDR3 reads CASSQIVGTSGNEQFF. The CDR3 DNA follows: TGTGCCAGCAGCCAAATAGTCGGGACTAGCGGCAATGAGCAGTTCTTC.

The chain employs TRBV6-5 and TRBJ1-2; D is perhaps TRBD1 (6 bases). The CDR3 has 15 residues. V dropped 6 bases and J dropped 4 bases, with 18 bases sitting between them. In germline, CDR1 is MNHEY, CDR2 SVGAGI. This CDR3 reads CASSPLGGAIYGYTF. The DNA of the CDR3 is TGTGCCAGCAGCCCCCTTGGGGGCGCGATCTATGGCTACACCTTC.